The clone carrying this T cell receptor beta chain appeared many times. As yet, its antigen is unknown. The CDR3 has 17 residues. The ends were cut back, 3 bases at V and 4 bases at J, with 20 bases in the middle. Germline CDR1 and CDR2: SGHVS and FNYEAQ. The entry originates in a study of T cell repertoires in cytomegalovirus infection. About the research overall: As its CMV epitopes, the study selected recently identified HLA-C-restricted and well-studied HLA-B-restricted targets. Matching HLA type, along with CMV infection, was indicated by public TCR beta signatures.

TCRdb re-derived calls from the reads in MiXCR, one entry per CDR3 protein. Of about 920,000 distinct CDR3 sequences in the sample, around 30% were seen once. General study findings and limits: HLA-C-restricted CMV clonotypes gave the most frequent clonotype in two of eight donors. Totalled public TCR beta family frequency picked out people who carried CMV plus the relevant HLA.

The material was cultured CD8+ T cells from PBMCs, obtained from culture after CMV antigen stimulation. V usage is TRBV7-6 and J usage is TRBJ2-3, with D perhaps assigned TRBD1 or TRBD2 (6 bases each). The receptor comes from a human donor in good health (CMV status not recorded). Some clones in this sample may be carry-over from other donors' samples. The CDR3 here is CASSFPGASEGSDTQYF. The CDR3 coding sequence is TGTGCCAGCAGCTTCCCGGGGGCCTCCGAGGGCTCAGATACGCAGTATTTT. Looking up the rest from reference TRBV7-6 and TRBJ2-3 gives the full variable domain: GAGVSQSPRYKVTKRGQDVALRCDPISGHVSLYWYRQALGQGPEFLTYFNYEAQQDKSGLPNDRFSAERPEGSISTLTIQRTEQRDSAMYRCASSFPGASEGSDTQYFGPGTRLTVL.